The rows below give T cell receptor beta chains drawn from one sample of a study of T cells in tuberculosis. TCRdb's copy holds only in-frame clones and misses some; the assay was immunoSEQ multiplex PCR. The sample consists of tens of thousands of clones, roughly 97% of them appearing once. Sequenced sample: PBMCs. The receptors derive from a donor aged 10-29 years with latent tuberculosis or without tuberculosis infection. Both conserved end residues are part of each CDR3. The D gene is left open where the match is weak. Clone size is given for some rows only: seen once, a few or many times, or a class if the clone is expanded.

cdr3_length	v_call	clone_size	j_call	d_call	cdr3_nt	cdr3_aa
16	TRBV4-1	NA	TRBJ1-5	TRBD1	TGCGCCAGCAGCCCGGGACAGTTCGGTGGCAATCAGCCCCAGCATTTT	CASSPGQFGGNQPQHF
14	TRBV27	NA	TRBJ2-5	NA	TGTGCCAGCAGTTTGTTAGGGGGTCGGGAGACCCAGTACTTC	CASSLLGGRETQYF
14	TRBV29-1	NA	TRBJ2-1	TRBD1	TGCAGCGTTGAGGACAGGGTAACCTACAATGAGCAGTTCTTC	CSVEDRVTYNEQFF
18	TRBV4-1	NA	TRBJ1-2	TRBD1	TGCGCCAGCAGCCCCCTAACCAGGACAGGTCCTACAAACTATGGCTACACCTTC	CASSPLTRTGPTNYGYTF
16	TRBV11-2	NA	TRBJ1-3	TRBD1	TGTGCCAGCAGCCCCGGACAGGGGGCGGGTGGAAACACCATATATTTT	CASSPGQGAGGNTIYF
14	TRBV27	NA	TRBJ2-3	TRBD2	TGTGCCAGCAGACTAGCGGGGGTTACAGATACGCAGTATTTT	CASRLAGVTDTQYF
18	TRBV5-1	once	TRBJ1-3	NA	TGCGCCAGCAGCTTGCAAAGCACAGGCTCGGGGGGCGGAAACACCATATATTTT	CASSLQSTGSGGGNTIYF
15	TRBV11-3	NA	TRBJ2-5	NA	TGTGCCAGCAGCGGGACTAGAGGGGGCAGAGAGACCCAGTACTTC	CASSGTRGGRETQYF
11	TRBV12-5	NA	TRBJ1-2	NA	TGTGCTAGTGGCGGGGTCCCTGGCTACACCTTC	CASGGVPGYTF
16	TRBV5-1	NA	TRBJ2-7	NA	TGCGCCAGCAGCCTTGGGGGCAATCTGGGCGCGTACGAGCAGTACTTC	CASSLGGNLGAYEQYF
19	TRBV7-2	NA	TRBJ2-3	TRBD2	TGTGCCAGCAGCTACCGACCGGGACTAGCGGGAGTATCCACAGATACGCAGTATTTT	CASSYRPGLAGVSTDTQYF
16	TRBV27	NA	TRBJ1-2	TRBD1	TGTGCCAGCAGTTTATCCCCCACGGACAGGGGGCAAGGCTACACCTTC	CASSLSPTDRGQGYTF
13	TRBV29-1	NA	TRBJ1-1	NA	TGCAGCGTTATACCGACTTCTTACACTGAAGCTTTCTTT	CSVIPTSYTEAFF
13	TRBV6-1	NA	TRBJ2-2	NA	TGTGCCAGCGGCAGGCAGCACACCGGGGAGCTGTTTTTT	CASGRQHTGELFF
15	TRBV10-3	NA	TRBJ1-1	TRBD1	TGTGCCATCAGACATTACAGGGGTGGGAGCGCTGAAGCTTTCTTT	CAIRHYRGGSAEAFF
14	TRBV29-1	NA	TRBJ2-1	TRBD1	TGCAGCGCCTCCGGGACAGGGGGCTTAAATGAGCAGTTCTTC	CSASGTGGLNEQFF
17	TRBV23-1	NA	TRBJ2-2	TRBD1	TGCGCCAGCAGTCAATCGAGGGGACAGGGGGACACCGGGGAGCTGTTTTTT	CASSQSRGQGDTGELFF
14	TRBV30	NA	TRBJ1-5	TRBD1	TGTGCCTGGAGTGCCGGGACAGCTAATCAGCCCCAGCATTTT	CAWSAGTANQPQHF
13	TRBV5-1	NA	TRBJ2-7	NA	TGCGCCAGCAGCTTGGGGCCAGCCTACGAGCAGTACTTC	CASSLGPAYEQYF
15	TRBV9	NA	TRBJ1-2	TRBD1	TGTGCCAGCAGCGTCGGAGGGGGCGCGTACTATGGCTACACCTTC	CASSVGGGAYYGYTF
12	TRBV6-1	NA	TRBJ1-6	NA	TGTGCCAGCAGTGTCTGGGGGGGACCCCTCCACTTT	CASSVWGGPLHF
16	TRBV7-6	NA	TRBJ2-1	TRBD2	TGTGCCAGCAGCTTAGAGGCTAGCGGGGACTACAATGAGCAGTTCTTC	CASSLEASGDYNEQFF
15	TRBV5-1	NA	TRBJ2-2	NA	TGCGCCAGCAGCCCGCAGGGAGGTGTTACCGGGGAGCTGTTTTTT	CASSPQGGVTGELFF
14	TRBV4-2	NA	TRBJ1-1	TRBD1	TGTGCCAGCAGCCTCCGACAGGGGGGGACTGAAGCTTTCTTT	CASSLRQGGTEAFF
14	TRBV11-3	NA	TRBJ2-5	NA	TGTGCCAGCAGCTTAGCTTTCTCCCAAGAGACCCAGTACTTC	CASSLAFSQETQYF
11	TRBV12-5	NA	TRBJ2-1	NA	TGTGCTAGCAGCTCCTACAATGAGCAGTTCTTC	CASSSYNEQFF
12	TRBV30	NA	TRBJ1-1	NA	TGTGCCGGCCTCCAGGATACTGTGAGTACTTTCTTT	CAGLQDTVSTFF
15	TRBV11-2	NA	TRBJ2-2	TRBD1	TGTGCCAGCAAACCGACAGGGGGCGTCACCGGGGAGCTGTTTTTT	CASKPTGGVTGELFF
15	TRBV7-9	NA	TRBJ2-7	TRBD1	TGTGCCAGCAGCTTGGGGACAGGGCCACCCTGGGAGCAGTACTTC	CASSLGTGPPWEQYF
14	TRBV5-1	NA	TRBJ2-7	NA	TGCGCCAGCAGCTTGGCACAGGGACCCTACGAGCAGTACTTC	CASSLAQGPYEQYF
16	TRBV12-5	NA	TRBJ1-2	TRBD1	TGTGCTAGTGGTTTGGTTCCGGGACAGAATAACTATGGCTACACCTTC	CASGLVPGQNNYGYTF
13	TRBV5-8	NA	TRBJ1-5	NA	TGTGCCAGCAGCTTGGAGGGGATCGGATCCCAGCATTTT	CASSLEGIGSQHF
15	TRBV30	NA	TRBJ2-7	TRBD1	TGTGCCTGGGGCCGCCTAGGGACAGGGGGCGCCGAGCAGTACTTC	CAWGRLGTGGAEQYF
12	TRBV5-1	few	TRBJ1-1	TRBD1	TGCGCCAGCCCGCCAGGGGGCACTGAAGCTTTCTTT	CASPPGGTEAFF
13	TRBV10-3	NA	TRBJ1-5	TRBD1	TGTGCCATTCGGGGACAGCTCAATCAGCCCCAGCATTTT	CAIRGQLNQPQHF
16	TRBV10-1	NA	TRBJ2-5	TRBD2	TGCGCCAGCAGTGAAAATCTAGCGGGGGGCCAAGAGACCCAGTACTTC	CASSENLAGGQETQYF
11	TRBV20-1	NA	TRBJ1-2	NA	TGCAGTGTACACGGGTATGATGGCTACACCTTC	CSVHGYDGYTF
15	TRBV5-1	once	TRBJ2-7	TRBD1	TGCGCCAGCAGCTTGGTCGTCAACAGGGGCTACGAGCAGTACTTC	CASSLVVNRGYEQYF
18	TRBV5-1	NA	TRBJ2-2	TRBD2	TGCGCCAGCAGCACCGGACTAGCGGGGGCCATGTACACCGGGGAGCTGTTTTTT	CASSTGLAGAMYTGELFF
13	TRBV6-5	NA	TRBJ1-2	NA	TGTGCCAGCAGTTACGGAGGGGCTGGGGGCTACACCTTC	CASSYGGAGGYTF
13	TRBV7-2	NA	TRBJ2-7	NA	TGTGCCAGCAGCTTACAGGGTGTATACGAGCAGTACTTC	CASSLQGVYEQYF
14	TRBV6-1	NA	TRBJ2-7	TRBD2	TGTGCCAGCAGATCGGGACTACGATTCTACGAGCAGTACTTC	CASRSGLRFYEQYF
16	TRBV11-2	NA	TRBJ2-3	TRBD1	TGTGCCAGCAGCCCGGCCCCGGACAGGGGTGTGGATACGCAGTATTTT	CASSPAPDRGVDTQYF
12	TRBV7-2	NA	TRBJ2-7	NA	TGCGCCAGCAGCCAAACTGGTGCCGAGCAGTACTTC	CASSQTGAEQYF
16	TRBV7-6	NA	TRBJ1-1	TRBD1	TGTGCCAGCAGCTCCGCCCCGGGACAGGGTATCTCTGAAGCTTTCTTT	CASSSAPGQGISEAFF
14	TRBV27	once	TRBJ2-3	TRBD2	TGTGCCAGCAGTTTAGAGCGGGGCGCAGATACGCAGTATTTT	CASSLERGADTQYF
14	TRBV6-1	NA	TRBJ1-2	NA	TGTGCCAGCAGTGAATGGACTGTTAACTATGGCTACACCTTC	CASSEWTVNYGYTF
15	TRBV9	few	TRBJ2-1	TRBD1	TGTGCCAGCACCTCCCTCGGACAGGGGAGGCATGAGCAGTTCTTC	CASTSLGQGRHEQFF
11	TRBV20-1	NA	TRBJ1-1	NA	TGCAGTGCTAATTTAGTTCCTGAAGCTTTCTTT	CSANLVPEAFF
15	TRBV27	NA	TRBJ1-3	TRBD1	TGTGCCAGCAGCCCAACAGGGGTAGGAGGAAACACCATATATTTT	CASSPTGVGGNTIYF